The 7 T cell receptor beta chains below come from one sample, sequenced in a study of T cells in Graves' hyperthyroidism and ophthalmopathy. It was RNA transcripts that yielded the amplified TCR beta CDR3 regions. Primed by the HTBI set, a first-round RT-PCR was run on the TCR CDR3. TCRdb reprocessed the multiplex PCR reads via MiXCR and lists one record per CDR3 protein. The repertoire consists of approximately 330,000 distinct CDR3 sequences, with roughly 13% occurring once and the leading ten covering 30% to 40%. The specimen sequenced was blood. The receptors were gathered from a woman in her 40s with Graves' ophthalmopathy.

This clonotype has at least ten counts. The rearrangement links TRBV6-1 to TRBJ2-6; TRBD1 matches 7 bases. J was trimmed by 2 bases and V by 10 bases; bases with no gene match: 2. The CDR3 has 13 amino acids. The germline gives CDR1 MNHNS, CDR2 SASEGT. For the CDR3, the DNA is TGTGCCACCAGGGGGACTGGGGCCAACGTCCTGACTTTC. This translates into CATRGTGANVLTF.

The rearrangement links TRBV4-1 to TRBJ2-2, with 7 bases that match TRBD2. CDR3 length equals 16 residues. Germline-derived CDR1 and CDR2 are MGHRA and YSYEKL. V gave up 4 bases and J gave up 0 bases; unmatched junction bases: 5. This CDR3 is CASSRRRGANTGELFF. The CDR3 bases are TGCGCCAGCAGCCGTCGCCGGGGGGCGAACACCGGGGAGCTGTTTTTT.

J is TRBJ1-2 and V is TRBV27, with D unresolved. CDR3 length: 14 residues. Per the germline V gene, CDR1 is MNHEY and CDR2 is SMNVEV (reference sequence). V shed 3 bases and J shed 8 bases, with 16 bases lying between them. CDR3 sequence: CASSLLGGLGGYTF. DNA of the CDR3: TGTGCCAGCAGTTTGCTGGGCGGCCTTGGGGGCTACACCTTC.

The table lists this clonotype with a few counts. The chain is built from TRBV12-3 or TRBV12-4 and TRBJ2-7; TRBD2 is a possible D gene (6 bases). The CDR3 has 13 amino acids. V was clipped by 6 bases and J by 3 bases, with 12 bases between them. CDR3 residues: CASSQGGGYEQYF. The CDR3 DNA reads as TGTGCCAGCAGCCAGGGAGGAGGCTACGAGCAGTACTTC.

This clonotype was detected ten times or more. V is TRBV2 and J is TRBJ2-2; 9 positions agree with TRBD2. In germline, CDR1 is SNHLY, CDR2 FYNNEI. The trim removed 5 bases at V and 2 bases at J, leaving 3 bases unmatched. This CDR3 contains 15 residues. Here the CDR3 reads CASSRAGGNTGELFF. The CDR3 DNA reads TGTGCCAGCAGTCGAGCGGGAGGTAACACCGGGGAGCTGTTTTTT.

This clonotype has a count of ten or more. The chain is built from TRBV6-1 and TRBJ2-5; 9 nucleotides line up with TRBD2. Germline V lookup: CDR1 MNHNS, CDR2 SASEGT. CDR3 size: 17 residues. V dropped 0 bases and J dropped 10; count of bases not matched to a gene: 15. The CDR3 DNA reads as TGTGCCAGCAGTGAAGCTTTTGGACTAGCGCGACCTGAGGGCCAGTACTTC. It specifies CASSEAFGLARPEGQYF.

At least ten counts were recorded for this clonotype. CDR3 in amino acids: CASYGAGDTQYF. The CDR3 DNA sequence: TGTGCCAGCTACGGTGCGGGAGATACGCAGTATTTT. The chain is built from TRBV7-9 and TRBJ2-3, with D perhaps TRBD2 (5 bases). V was trimmed by 8 bases and J by 5 bases, leaving 11 bases between them. Germline V lookup: CDR1 SEHNR, CDR2 FQNEAQ (reference sequence). The CDR3 runs 12 residues.